The rows below give T cell receptor beta chains drawn from one sample of a study of shared clonotypes between healthy human individuals. Data came from immunoSEQ multiplex PCR; TCRdb stores just in-frame clones and leaves some out. Among around 1,900,000 clones, just under 95% were seen once, and the ten largest hold roughly 1.7%. The source material was naive CD8+ T cells from PBMCs. The receptors here all came from a man aged 18-30 years in good health. Some clones in this sample may be carry-over from other donors' samples. Both conserved end residues are part of each CDR3. D genes are given only for firm matches. Some rows mark clone size as missing; the rest say once, few, many or name a class of expanded clone.

>TRBV11-2|TRBD2|TRBJ2-5|NA
CASSLGGTSQETQYF
TGTGCCAGCAGCTTAGGGGGGACTAGCCAAGAGACCCAGTACTTC
>TRBV5-6|NA|TRBJ1-1|NA
CASSLGAGTEAFF
TGTGCCAGCAGCTTGGGGGCGGGGACTGAAGCTTTCTTT
>TRBV10-1|NA|TRBJ2-1|NA
CASSESPGAEQFF
TGCGCCAGCAGTGAGTCGCCTGGGGCCGAGCAGTTCTTC
>TRBV10-3|NA|TRBJ1-5|NA
CAISDGRIQPQHF
TGTGCCATCAGTGACGGCAGGATCCAGCCCCAGCATTTT
>TRBV4-3|NA|TRBJ2-1|NA
CASSQMTGPIYNEQFF
TGCGCCAGCAGCCAAATGACAGGCCCGATTTACAATGAGCAGTTCTTC
>TRBV10-1|TRBD2|TRBJ2-3|NA
CASSLLAGVGTDTQYF
TGCGCCAGCAGCCTACTAGCGGGAGTAGGAACAGATACGCAGTATTTT
>TRBV2|TRBD1|TRBJ1-2|NA
CASSHPTGTGLNYGYTF
TGTGCCAGCAGTCATCCAACTGGGACAGGGTTAAACTATGGCTACACCTTC
>TRBV7-2|NA|TRBJ2-5|NA
CASSLRILAGGETQYF
TGTGCCAGCAGCTTAAGGATCCTAGCCGGGGGAGAGACCCAGTACTTC
>TRBV15|NA|TRBJ2-3|NA
CATSRDGTDLTDTQYF
TGTGCCACCAGCAGAGATGGTACAGATCTCACAGATACGCAGTATTTT
>TRBV7-6|TRBD2|TRBJ2-7|NA
CASSVLTSGSAYEQYF
TGTGCCAGCAGCGTGCTGACTAGCGGGAGTGCCTACGAGCAGTACTTC
>TRBV7-8|TRBD1|TRBJ2-7|NA
CASSSRDSGYEQYF
TGTGCCAGCAGCAGCCGGGACAGTGGCTACGAGCAGTACTTC
>TRBV28|NA|TRBJ2-6|NA
CASSWGLGEDSGANVLTF
TGTGCCAGCAGTTGGGGGCTGGGGGAGGACTCTGGGGCCAACGTCCTGACTTTC
>TRBV7-9|TRBD1|TRBJ2-2|NA
CASSLAGQGRNTGELFF
TGTGCCAGCAGCTTAGCCGGACAGGGAAGGAACACCGGGGAGCTGTTTTTT
>TRBV7-8|NA|TRBJ2-7|NA
CASSPPQIYEQYF
TGTGCCAGCAGCCCCCCCCAAATTTACGAGCAGTACTTC
>TRBV2|NA|TRBJ2-1|NA
CASSELIGITKVNEQFF
TGTGCCAGCAGTGAACTTATCGGGATTACTAAGGTGAATGAGCAGTTCTTC
>TRBV27|NA|TRBJ2-6|NA
CASKIGHSGANVLTF
TGTGCCAGTAAGATAGGACACTCTGGGGCCAACGTCCTGACTTTC
>TRBV27|NA|TRBJ2-7|NA
CASSPLNRDLEQYF
TGTGCCAGCAGCCCCCTGAATCGGGACCTCGAGCAGTACTTC
>TRBV27|TRBD1|TRBJ1-4|NA
CASSFTGVDEKLFF
TGTGCCAGCAGTTTCACAGGGGTTGACGAAAAACTGTTTTTT
>TRBV7-8|NA|TRBJ2-2|NA
CASSFGFGNTGELFF
TGTGCCAGCAGCTTCGGTTTTGGAAACACCGGGGAGCTGTTTTTT
>TRBV14|TRBD1|TRBJ2-7|NA
CASSQLGDRLSYEQYF
TGTGCCAGCAGCCAATTAGGGGACAGGCTCTCCTACGAGCAGTACTTC
>TRBV7-3|TRBD2|TRBJ2-2|NA
CASSLLAGVTGELFF
TGTGCCAGCAGCTTACTAGCGGGAGTCACCGGGGAGCTGTTTTTT
>TRBV29-1|TRBD2|TRBJ2-1|NA
CSVAADLAGDWSFSYNEQFF
TGCAGCGTTGCGGCCGATCTAGCGGGAGATTGGTCTTTCTCCTACAATGAGCAGTTCTTC
>TRBV11-1|NA|TRBJ1-4|NA
CASSGRGTPNEKLFF
TGTGCCAGCAGTGGACGCGGGACACCTAATGAAAAACTGTTTTTT
>TRBV19|TRBD1|TRBJ1-1|NA
CASSPTKGQGWSAFF
TGTGCCAGTAGCCCTACAAAGGGACAGGGTTGGAGCGCTTTCTTT
>TRBV25-1|TRBD1|TRBJ1-2|NA
CASSEGTGGLTNYGYTF
TGTGCCAGCAGTGAAGGGACAGGGGGCCTCACTAACTATGGCTACACCTTC
>TRBV9|NA|TRBJ2-2|NA
CASLSPAGELFF
TGTGCCAGCCTTAGCCCCGCCGGGGAGCTGTTTTTT
>TRBV27|NA|TRBJ2-7|NA
CASSSRYSHEQYF
TGTGCCAGCAGTTCACGCTATAGTCACGAGCAGTACTTC
>TRBV7-2|TRBD2|TRBJ2-7|NA
CASSLSGNEQYF
TGTGCCAGCAGCCTAAGCGGGAACGAGCAGTACTTC
>TRBV7-3|NA|TRBJ2-3|NA
CASRPDGADTQYF
TGTGCCAGCAGACCCGACGGCGCAGATACGCAGTATTTT
>TRBV4-1|TRBD2|TRBJ2-3|NA
CASSFPTQPAGGPPFPLDTQYF
TGCGCCAGCAGCTTTCCCACTCAGCCCGCGGGAGGGCCTCCTTTTCCGTTGGATACGCAGTATTTT
>TRBV5-1|NA|TRBJ2-7|once
CASSTRTYYEQYF
TGCGCCAGCAGCACCAGGACATACTACGAGCAGTACTTC
>TRBV7-8|NA|TRBJ2-5|NA
CASAGRDGPETQYF
TGTGCCAGCGCGGGACGGGACGGCCCAGAGACCCAGTACTTC
>TRBV7-2|NA|TRBJ2-4|NA
CASLPKGPWTKNIQYF
TGTGCCAGCCTCCCAAAAGGTCCATGGACCAAAAACATTCAGTACTTC
>TRBV9|NA|TRBJ1-1|NA
CASSVASSHENTEAFF
TGTGCCAGCAGCGTAGCTTCCAGTCATGAGAACACTGAAGCTTTCTTT
>TRBV5-1|TRBD2|TRBJ2-7|NA
CASYEGAGRYEQYF
TGCGCCAGCTACGAGGGAGCGGGACGGTACGAGCAGTACTTC
>TRBV2|NA|TRBJ1-2|NA
CASSEFFPGVTSYGYTF
TGTGCCAGCAGTGAATTTTTTCCCGGGGTGACGAGCTATGGCTACACCTTC
>TRBV5-5|TRBD1|TRBJ1-5|NA
CASSWTGGYSNQPQHF
TGTGCCAGCAGCTGGACAGGGGGGTATAGCAATCAGCCCCAGCATTTT
>TRBV18|NA|TRBJ2-5|NA
CASSPLWPGKQETQYF
TGTGCCAGCTCACCACTCTGGCCGGGGAAACAAGAGACCCAGTACTTC
>TRBV5-1|NA|TRBJ2-3|NA
CASSVGQTSTDTQYF
TGCGCCAGCAGCGTAGGACAGACTAGCACAGATACGCAGTATTTT
>TRBV5-6|NA|TRBJ2-7|once
CASSLGSWGEQYF
TGTGCCAGCAGCTTGGGGAGCTGGGGCGAGCAGTACTTC
>TRBV10-3|TRBD2|TRBJ2-1|NA
CAISEAGGPYNEQFF
TGTGCCATCAGTGAAGCGGGAGGGCCTTACAATGAGCAGTTCTTC
>TRBV2|NA|TRBJ1-1|NA
CASRLQGFALNTEAFF
TGTGCCAGCAGATTACAGGGTTTCGCATTGAACACTGAAGCTTTCTTT
>TRBV5-5|TRBD1|TRBJ1-5|NA
CASSLGQANSNQPQHF
TGTGCCAGCAGCTTAGGACAGGCTAACAGCAATCAGCCCCAGCATTTT
>TRBV5-8|TRBD2|TRBJ2-7|NA
CASSFALAGSYEQYF
TGTGCCAGCAGCTTTGCTCTAGCGGGATCTTACGAGCAGTACTTC
>TRBV9|TRBD1|TRBJ2-7|NA
CASSPGQGPEQYF
TGTGCCAGCAGCCCTGGACAGGGACCCGAGCAGTACTTC
>TRBV2|NA|TRBJ2-7|once
CASRGTVRQYEQYF
TGTGCCAGCAGGGGTACTGTCAGACAGTACGAGCAGTACTTC
>TRBV13|TRBD1|TRBJ1-1|NA
CASRQGGNTEAFF
TGTGCCAGCCGGCAGGGGGGAAACACTGAAGCTTTCTTT
>TRBV5-1|NA|TRBJ2-1|NA
CASSSQGAGVADWDEQFF
TGCGCCAGCAGCTCTCAGGGGGCGGGGGTCGCCGACTGGGATGAGCAGTTCTTC
>TRBV6-5|NA|TRBJ1-6|NA
CASSWEVNSPLHF
TGTGCCAGCAGCTGGGAAGTTAATTCACCCCTCCACTTT
>TRBV14|TRBD1|TRBJ1-1|NA
CASSQDRTGEAFF
TGTGCCAGCAGCCAAGATCGGACAGGTGAAGCTTTCTTT
>TRBV7-9|NA|TRBJ2-7|NA
CASSPPTDFYEQYF
TGTGCCAGCAGCCCGCCGACAGATTTCTACGAGCAGTACTTC
>TRBV11-2|NA|TRBJ1-6|NA
CASSLSPGRPLHF
TGTGCCAGCAGCTTAAGTCCAGGCCGACCCCTCCACTTT
>TRBV6-5|TRBD2|TRBJ2-5|NA
CASSPSGVYQETQYF
TGTGCCAGCAGTCCTAGCGGGGTTTACCAAGAGACCCAGTACTTC
>TRBV28|TRBD2|TRBJ2-2|once
CASSPSGGNTGELFF
TGTGCCAGCAGTCCCTCGGGGGGGAACACCGGGGAGCTGTTTTTT
>TRBV27|NA|TRBJ2-7|NA
CASSLSDNYEQYF
TGTGCCAGCAGTTTATCGGATAACTACGAGCAGTACTTC
>TRBV6-6|NA|TRBJ2-2|NA
CASSDGDGGAGELFF
TGTGCCAGCAGCGACGGCGATGGTGGGGCCGGGGAGCTGTTTTTT
>TRBV27|TRBD2|TRBJ2-7|NA
CASSFLVAGGPGEQYF
TGTGCCAGCAGTTTTCTAGTAGCGGGAGGGCCTGGCGAGCAGTACTTC
>TRBV6-1|TRBD1|TRBJ2-7|NA
CASSELGQETYEQYF
TGTGCCAGCAGTGAACTGGGACAGGAGACCTACGAGCAGTACTTC
>TRBV9|NA|TRBJ2-1|once
CASSDGHYNEQFF
TGTGCCAGCAGCGATGGACATTACAATGAGCAGTTCTTC
>TRBV4-3|NA|TRBJ2-1|once
CASSQENTYNEQFF
TGCGCCAGCAGCCAAGAGAATACCTACAATGAGCAGTTCTTC